This entry lists 27 T cell receptor beta chains sequenced from one sample in a study of cytomegalovirus exposure and HLA in healthy donors. PCR involved 60 Vbeta and 13 Jbeta primers. Sequencing was performed with immunoSEQ multiplex PCR; in TCRdb, only in-frame clones are kept and a portion is missing. This table holds about 120,000 clones, roughly 70% found once. The specimen sequenced was PBMCs. These receptors were obtained from a woman aged 40 to 50 in good health and CMV-seropositive.

This clone was counted a few times. The rearrangement joins TRBV5-6 to TRBJ2-7; D might be TRBD1 (5 bases). CDR1 is SGHDT and CDR2 is YYEEEE in the germline V gene. The CDR3 sequence is 16 residues long. With 0 bases removed from V and 0 bases from J, the gap between germline ends came to 13 bases. The CDR3: CASSLAWGLSSYEQYF. The CDR3, as DNA: TGTGCCAGCAGCTTGGCGTGGGGCCTAAGCTCCTACGAGCAGTACTTC.

J is TRBJ2-5 and V is TRBV29-1; D possibly corresponds to TRBD2 (6 bases). Trimming took 2 bases from V and 4 from J, leaving 20 bases between them. The germline V gene has CDR1 SQVTM and CDR2 ANQGSEA. This CDR3 comprises 16 residues. Here the CDR3 reads CSVESPGVDVGETQYF. The CDR3 nucleotides read TGCAGCGTTGAATCCCCGGGGGTGGACGTGGGAGAGACCCAGTACTTC.

This clone was counted between two and nine times. The V gene is TRBV5-6, the J gene TRBJ1-1; 9 nucleotides agree with TRBD1. The V segment lost 4 bases and the J segment 4 bases; nucleotides outside the gene matches: 2. Germline CDR1 reads SGHDT; CDR2 reads YYEEEE. This CDR3 contains 13 residues. The CDR3 sequence: CASSGQGSTEAFF. The CDR3 DNA sequence: TGTGCCAGCAGCGGACAGGGGTCCACTGAAGCTTTCTTT.

This clone came up a few times. The rearrangement uses TRBV27 and TRBJ1-2; 8 bases are shared with TRBD1. V lost 9 bases to trimming and J lost 4 bases; unmatched junction nucleotides: 7. This CDR3 contains 13 residues. CDR1 and CDR2 (germline): MNHEY, SMNVEV (reference sequence). The CDR3 reads CASRPGGPYGYTF. DNA of the CDR3: TGTGCCAGTCGTCCAGGGGGCCCCTATGGCTACACCTTC.

The gene calls are TRBV27 and TRBJ2-7; the match to TRBD2 covers 7 bases. In germline, CDR1 is MNHEY, CDR2 SMNVEV (reference sequence). This CDR3 has 14 residues. V was clipped by 6 bases and J by 5 bases; unmatched bases: 10. The CDR3 spells CASRERDFTHEQYF. The CDR3, as DNA: TGTGCCAGCAGGGAGCGGGACTTTACCCACGAGCAGTACTTC.

The gene calls are TRBV7-2 and TRBJ2-1, with D possibly being TRBD2 (5 bases). Trimming took 5 bases from V and 4 from J, leaving 9 bases between them. This CDR3 region has 13 residues. Germline CDR1 SGHTA, CDR2 FQGNSA. CDR3 protein: CASSRTGYNEQFF. The CDR3 nucleotides are TGTGCCAGCAGCCGGACTGGGTACAATGAGCAGTTCTTC.

The gene calls are TRBV7-8 and TRBJ2-2; unclear D gene. V lost 5 bases and J 7 bases, leaving 14 bases between the germline ends. This CDR3 comprises 14 residues. Germline CDR1 is SGHVS and CDR2 is FQNEAQ. This CDR3 is CASSPGSFGGELFF. Here the CDR3 DNA reads TGTGCCAGCAGCCCCGGTAGTTTCGGCGGGGAGCTGTTTTTT.

This chain links TRBV5-1 with TRBJ1-1; D remains unclear. From germline, CDR1 is SGHRS and CDR2 YFSETQ. Trimming removed 2 bases from V and 2 bases from J, with 10 bases in between. The CDR3 loop spans 14 amino acids. CDR3 nucleotides: TGCGCCAGCAGCTTCACGCAGATCAACACTGAAGCTTTCTTT. Translating gives CASSFTQINTEAFF.

J is TRBJ2-7 and V is TRBV7-9; TRBD1 aligns across 7 bases. This CDR3 region has 13 residues. Trimming cost V 1 base and J 11 bases; bases outside gene matches: 8. The germline CDR1 and CDR2 sequences are SEHNR and FQNEAQ (reference sequence). The CDR3 here is CASSLGLGRGKYF. The CDR3 DNA is TGTGCCAGCAGCTTAGGATTGGGCAGGGGGAAGTACTTC.

V gene TRBV4-2 combines with J gene TRBJ2-3; 8 nucleotides agree with TRBD2. The germline V gene has CDR1 LGHNA and CDR2 YNFKEQ. The junction had 15 bases not matched to a gene; V was cut back by 0 bases and J by 4 bases. The CDR3 spans 19 residues. As DNA, the CDR3 is TGTGCCAGCAGCCAAGACGCAACACCTCCCGGACTAGCTGCAGATACGCAGTATTTT. Its protein product is CASSQDATPPGLAADTQYF.

The chain uses TRBV7-3 and TRBJ2-7; D remains ambiguous. The CDR3 totals 13 residues. Germline CDR1 is SGHTA and CDR2 is FQGTGA. V dropped 1 base and J dropped 3 bases, with 7 bases sitting between them. The CDR3 reads CASSLSPGYEQYF. The CDR3 bases are TGTGCCAGCAGCTTAAGCCCGGGCTACGAGCAGTACTTC.

This sequence joins TRBV28 and TRBJ1-2, with D possibly matching TRBD1 (5 bases). Trimming removed 5 bases at V and 6 bases at J, with 16 bases between. Germline CDR1 and CDR2: MDHEN and SYDVKM. The CDR3 length is 14 residues. The CDR3 region is CASSIRVMGHGYTF. Written as DNA, the CDR3 is TGTGCCAGCAGTATAAGGGTCATGGGGCATGGCTACACCTTC.

Details on this clone: Other DNA sequences within the sample encode an identical CDR3. J is TRBJ2-1 and V is TRBV27; no firm D call. This CDR3 has 13 amino acids. From germline, CDR1 is MNHEY and CDR2 SMNVEV (reference sequence). Trimming removed 3 bases at V and 4 bases at J, with 7 bases between. The chain's CDR3 is CASSLSSYNEQFF. CDR3 DNA: TGTGCCAGCAGTTTGTCTAGTTACAATGAGCAGTTCTTC.

The chain uses TRBV6-6 and TRBJ1-1, with D possibly TRBD1 on 5 matching bases. The ends were cut back, 0 bases at V and 0 bases at J, with 11 bases in the middle. This CDR3 spans 16 amino acids. Germline-derived CDR1 and CDR2 are MNHNY and SVGAGI (reference sequence). The CDR3 region is CASSYSLRQMNTEAFF. The CDR3 nucleotides read TGTGCCAGCAGTTACTCACTACGACAGATGAACACTGAAGCTTTCTTT.

A remark on this clone: Other DNA sequences from this sample encode an identical CDR3 as well. The J gene is TRBJ1-3, the V gene TRBV30, with D possibly being TRBD1 (6 bases). Germline CDR1 GTSNPN, CDR2 SVGIG (reference sequence). V lost 2 bases and J lost 0, with 8 bases in between. The CDR3 has 14 amino acids. The CDR3 loop is CAWSRGGSGNTIYF. In DNA, the CDR3 is TGTGCCTGGAGTAGGGGGGGCTCTGGAAACACCATATATTTT.

This sequence joins TRBV7-9 and TRBJ2-7; 8 bases map to TRBD2. V lost 4 bases, J lost 2 bases, and 4 bases stayed unmatched. Germline CDR1 and CDR2: SEHNR and FQNEAQ (reference sequence). This CDR3 has 14 residues. This CDR3 is CASSSTSAPYEQYF. The CDR3 nucleotides read TGTGCCAGCAGCTCGACTAGCGCCCCCTACGAGCAGTACTTC.

V usage is TRBV4-3 and J usage is TRBJ1-2; D is unclear. V lost 0 bases to trimming and J lost 0 bases, with 5 bases between them. The CDR3 contains 14 residues. Germline CDR1 LGHNA, CDR2 YSLEER. Here the CDR3 DNA reads TGCGCCAGCAGCCAAGAGTTAGCTAACTATGGCTACACCTTC. It is translated as CASSQELANYGYTF.

The genes are TRBV2 and TRBJ2-3, with 9 bases fitting TRBD2. The CDR3 covers 15 residues. Germline V gene lookup returns CDR1 SNHLY and CDR2 FYNNEI. The junction had 6 bases not matched to a gene; V was cut back by 8 bases and J by 0 bases. DNA of the CDR3: TGTGCCAGCGTGACTAGCGGTTTTAGCACAGATACGCAGTATTTT. It yields the protein CASVTSGFSTDTQYF. The whole variable domain, filled in from reference TRBV2 and TRBJ2-3, reads EPEVTQTPSHQVTQMGQEVILRCVPISNHLYFYWYRQILGQKVEFLVSFYNNEISEKSEIFDDQFSVERPDGSNFTLKIRSTKLEDSAMYFCASVTSGFSTDTQYFGPGTRLTVL.

The CDR3 protein is CATCDINSNQPQHF. The CDR3 DNA reads TGTGCCACTTGCGACATAAATAGCAATCAGCCCCAGCATTTT. This chain joins TRBV6-5 and TRBJ1-5; D uncertain. V was trimmed by 10 bases and J by 0 bases, leaving 13 bases between them. Germline assignment: CDR1 MNHEY and CDR2 SVGAGI. This CDR3 comprises 14 residues.

This clone was observed a few times. The V and J genes are TRBV7-9 and TRBJ2-1; a possible D gene is TRBD2 (6 bases). V lost 4 bases and J lost 8, with 6 bases in between. The CDR3 runs 11 residues. The germline V gene has CDR1 SEHNR and CDR2 FQNEAQ (reference sequence). The DNA for the CDR3 is TGTGCCAGCAGCTGGGGGGATGAGCAGTTCTTC. Translation gives CASSWGDEQFF.

The V call is TRBV11-2, the J call TRBJ2-5, with 8 bases that match TRBD1. The CDR3 extends over 14 amino acids. J was trimmed by 6 bases and V by 5 bases; bases with no gene match: 8. Germline CDR1 SGHAT, CDR2 FQNNGV. The chain's CDR3 is CASSGWTGWQTQYF. CDR3 in DNA: TGTGCCAGCAGCGGCTGGACAGGGTGGCAGACCCAGTACTTC.

This rearrangement joins TRBV7-2 to TRBJ2-7; D perhaps matches TRBD2 (5 bases). This CDR3 has 12 amino acids. CDR1 and CDR2 (germline): SGHTA, FQGNSA. Trimming took off 3 bases at V and 5 bases at J, with 8 bases between the two ends. CDR3 region: CASSFPGNEQYF. The CDR3 coding sequence is TGTGCCAGCAGCTTTCCGGGGAACGAGCAGTACTTC.

This clone has only one observation. The J gene is TRBJ2-2, the V gene TRBV5-4; 11 positions match TRBD2. V dropped 5 bases and J dropped 1; count of bases not matched to a gene: 13. This CDR3 has 19 residues. Germline values: CDR1 SGHNT, CDR2 YYREEE (reference sequence). The CDR3 sequence is CASSLLQLAGVENTGELFF. The CDR3 DNA reads as TGTGCCAGCAGTCTTCTCCAACTAGCGGGGGTTGAGAACACCGGGGAGCTGTTTTTT.

CDR3 protein: CASSKGREPLNIQYF. In DNA form, the CDR3 reads TGTGCCAGCAGCAAAGGCCGGGAGCCTTTAAACATTCAGTACTTC. J is TRBJ2-4 and V is TRBV21-1; TRBD2 is taken as the D call from the table, unchecked against the DNA. TRBV21-1 is a recognized pseudogene. The length of the CDR3 is 15 residues.

The genes are TRBV4-1 and TRBJ1-5; 9 positions agree with TRBD1. This CDR3 is 14 amino acids long. V shed 4 bases, J shed 7 bases, and the junction held 5 bases outside the gene matches. Germline V gives CDR1 MGHRA, CDR2 YSYEKL. Written as DNA, the CDR3 is TGCGCCAGCAGCCCGGACAGGGGAGGGCAGCCCCAGCATTTT. Translation gives CASSPDRGGQPQHF.

The rearrangement uses TRBV6-1 and TRBJ1-1; a possible D gene is TRBD1 (6 bases). This CDR3 has 12 residues. Trimming removed 11 bases from V and 0 bases from J, with 10 bases in between. Germline CDR1 MNHNS, CDR2 SASEGT. The DNA of the CDR3 is TGTGCCGCTTCAGGGGTGAACACTGAAGCTTTCTTT. This codes for CAASGVNTEAFF.

The chain employs TRBV15 and TRBJ1-2, with 8 nucleotides matching TRBD1. From germline, CDR1 is LNHNV and CDR2 YYDKDF (reference sequence). Trimming cost V 3 bases and J 3 bases; bases outside gene matches: 6. The CDR3 contains 15 residues. CDR3 loop: CATSSGQGADYGYTF. The CDR3 coding sequence is TGTGCCACCAGCAGCGGGCAGGGGGCGGACTATGGCTACACCTTC.